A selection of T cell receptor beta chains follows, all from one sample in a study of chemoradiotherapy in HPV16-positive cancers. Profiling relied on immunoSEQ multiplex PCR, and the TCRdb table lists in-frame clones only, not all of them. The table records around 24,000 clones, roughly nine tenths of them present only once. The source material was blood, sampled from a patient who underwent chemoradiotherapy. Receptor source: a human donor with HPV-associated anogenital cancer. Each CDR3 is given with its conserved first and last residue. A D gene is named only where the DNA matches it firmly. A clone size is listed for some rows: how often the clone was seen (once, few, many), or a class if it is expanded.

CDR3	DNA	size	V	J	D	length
CASSTLFGDSNYNEQFF	TGTGCCAGTAGTACCCTTTTCGGGGACAGTAACTACAATGAGCAGTTCTTC	NA	TRBV19	TRBJ2-1	TRBD1	17
CASSLTDRTIYF	TGTGCCAGCAGCCTCACGGACAGGACCATATATTTT	NA	TRBV11-2	TRBJ1-3	TRBD1	12
CASSPGLAPGTQYF	TGTGCCAGCAGCCCCGGACTAGCGCCGGGGACCCAGTACTTC	NA	TRBV5-4	TRBJ2-5	TRBD2	14
CATGGLAETQYF	TGTGCCACGGGGGGCCTAGCGGAGACCCAGTACTTC	NA	TRBV10-3	TRBJ2-5	NA	12
CASSLVGRGLVGANVLTF	TGTGCCAGCAGCTTAGTAGGCAGGGGGCTAGTTGGGGCCAACGTCCTGACTTTC	NA	TRBV7-2	TRBJ2-6	TRBD1	18
CASSTDFGLAYEQYF	TGTGCCAGTAGTACCGATTTCGGACTAGCCTACGAGCAGTACTTC	NA	TRBV19	TRBJ2-7	TRBD2	15
CASSQGTGDYNEQFF	TGCGCCAGCAGCCAGGGGACAGGGGACTACAATGAGCAGTTCTTC	NA	TRBV4-3	TRBJ2-1	TRBD1	15
CSAGDRGAYNEQFF	TGCAGCGCCGGGGACAGGGGAGCCTACAATGAGCAGTTCTTC	NA	TRBV29-1	TRBJ2-1	TRBD1	14
CASSVQTNTGELFF	TGTGCCAGCAGTGTACAAACGAACACCGGGGAGCTGTTTTTT	NA	TRBV6-4	TRBJ2-2	NA	14
CASSRTGAGGTDTQYF	TGTGCCAGCAGTCGGACAGGGGCGGGGGGCACAGATACGCAGTATTTT	NA	TRBV11-2	TRBJ2-3	TRBD1	16
CASSSAGGGDTQYF	TGTGCCAGCAGCTCAGCGGGAGGGGGAGATACGCAGTATTTT	once	TRBV5-4	TRBJ2-3	TRBD2	14
CASSLALGLHNEQFF	TGTGCCAGCAGCTTAGCCTTGGGACTCCACAATGAGCAGTTCTTC	NA	TRBV7-2	TRBJ2-1	NA	15
CASSFTRGGSETQYF	TGTGCCAGCAGTTTTACGCGGGGGGGTTCAGAGACCCAGTACTTC	NA	TRBV6-6	TRBJ2-5	TRBD2	15
CASTPGGTVKETQYF	TGTGCCAGCACTCCAGGGGGTACTGTAAAAGAGACCCAGTACTTC	NA	TRBV28	TRBJ2-5	TRBD1	15
CASRKDGADTQYF	TGTGCCAGCCGAAAAGACGGAGCAGATACGCAGTATTTT	NA	TRBV13	TRBJ2-3	NA	13
CASSVRADTEAFF	TGTGCCAGTAGTGTGAGGGCGGACACTGAAGCTTTCTTT	NA	TRBV19	TRBJ1-1	NA	13
CASSLGWQGNGYTF	TGTGCCAGCAGCTTGGGTTGGCAGGGCAATGGCTACACCTTC	NA	TRBV5-4	TRBJ1-2	NA	14
CATSVPGLAKNIQYF	TGTGCCACCAGCGTCCCGGGCCTAGCCAAAAACATTCAGTACTTC	NA	TRBV15	TRBJ2-4	NA	15
CASSWGTGGHEELFF	TGTGCCAGCAGCTGGGGGACAGGGGGTCACGAGGAGCTGTTTTTT	NA	TRBV7-9	TRBJ2-2	TRBD1	15
CASSLPDGETQYF	TGTGCCAGCAGCTTACCGGACGGAGAGACCCAGTACTTC	NA	TRBV7-2	TRBJ2-5	NA	13